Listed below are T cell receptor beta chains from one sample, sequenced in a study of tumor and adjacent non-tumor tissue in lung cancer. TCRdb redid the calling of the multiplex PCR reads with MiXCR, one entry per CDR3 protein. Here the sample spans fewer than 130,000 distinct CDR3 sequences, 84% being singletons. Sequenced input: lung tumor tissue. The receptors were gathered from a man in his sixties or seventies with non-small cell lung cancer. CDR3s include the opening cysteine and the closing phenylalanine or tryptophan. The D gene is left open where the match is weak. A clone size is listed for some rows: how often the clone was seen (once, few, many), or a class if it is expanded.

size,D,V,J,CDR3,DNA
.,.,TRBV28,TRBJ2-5,CASSLSGFGEIQYF,TGTGCCAGCAGTTTGTCAGGGTTCGGCGAGATCCAATACTTC
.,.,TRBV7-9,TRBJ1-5,CASSYESSQPQHF,TGTGCCAGCAGTTATGAGAGCAGTCAGCCCCAGCATTTT
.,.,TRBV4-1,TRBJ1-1,CANSQGRQAEAFF,TGCGCCAACAGCCAAGGTAGACAGGCAGAAGCTTTCTTT
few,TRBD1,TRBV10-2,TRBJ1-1,CASRDRDTEVFF,TGCGCCAGCAGGGACAGGGACACTGAAGTTTTCTTT
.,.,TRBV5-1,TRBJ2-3,CASRGGPSTDTQYF,TGCGCCAGCAGAGGGGGGCCCAGCACAGATACGCAGTATTTT
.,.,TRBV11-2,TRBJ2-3,CASSLWPGGANTQYF,TGTGCCAGTAGCTTATGGCCCGGCGGGGCAAATACGCAGTATTTT
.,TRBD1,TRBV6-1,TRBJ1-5,CASSKGTGGVQPQHF,TGTGCCAGCAGTAAAGGGACAGGGGGCGTTCAGCCCCAACATTTT
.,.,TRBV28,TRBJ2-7,CASSLGSESYSEQYF,TGTGCCAGCAGTTTAGGGTCAGAATCCTACAGTGAGCAGTACTTC
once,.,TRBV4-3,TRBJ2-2,CASSHRRQVGELFF,TGCGCCAGCAGCCACAGGAGGCAGGTAGGGGAGCTGTTTTTT
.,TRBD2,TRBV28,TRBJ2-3,CASSFPSGRGTDTKYF,TGCGCCAGCAGTTTCCCCAGCGGGAGAGGAACAGATACGAAGTATTTT
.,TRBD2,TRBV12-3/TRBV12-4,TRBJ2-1,CACSLAGGSDEQIF,TGTGCCTGCAGTCTAGCGGGGGGCTCGGATGAGCAAATCTTC
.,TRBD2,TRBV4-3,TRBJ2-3,CASSQDLAGGPFTQYF,TGCGCCAGCAGCCAAGATCTAGCGGGAGGGCCATTTACGCAGTATTTT
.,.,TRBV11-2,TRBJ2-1,CAISLYVRGWASYYEQFF,TGTGCCATCAGCTTGTATGTGCGGGGCTGGGCCTCCTACTATGAGCAGTTCTTC
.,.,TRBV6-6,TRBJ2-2,CASSYPRSDSNTGSCF,TGTGCCAGCAGTTACCCGCGCAGTGACAGCAACACCGGGAGCTGTTTT
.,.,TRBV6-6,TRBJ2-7,CASNPGQMYCELYF,TGTGCCAGCAACCCCGGACAGATGTACTGCGAGCTGTACTTC
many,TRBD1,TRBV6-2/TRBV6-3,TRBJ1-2,CASSETLRDRDGYTF,TGTGCCAGCAGTGAGACCCTCCGGGACAGGGACGGCTACACCTTC
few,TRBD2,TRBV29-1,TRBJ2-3,CIVERLATVTGTQYF,TGCATCGTGGAAAGACTAGCGACGGTAACAGGTACGCAGTATTTT
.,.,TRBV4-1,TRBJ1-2,CASSQRPGLYLYGYTF,TGCGCCAGCAGTCAAAGACCAGGGCTTTACCTCTATGGCTACACCTTC
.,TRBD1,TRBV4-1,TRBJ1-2,CAISPDRGRGYTF,TGCGCCATCAGCCCAGACAGGGGCAGAGGCTACACCTTC
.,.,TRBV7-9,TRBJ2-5,CANSPSVVEQETQYF,TGTGCCAACAGCCCAAGCGTGGTAGAACAAGAAACCCAGTACTTC
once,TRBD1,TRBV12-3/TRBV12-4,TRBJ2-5,CASSLLGTAQEIQYF,TGTGCCAGCAGCCTACTCGGGACAGCCCAAGAGATCCAGTACTTC
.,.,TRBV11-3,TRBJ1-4,CGSSRTVSGEILFF,TGTGGCAGCAGTAGGACAGTCTCAGGTGAAATACTGTTTTTT
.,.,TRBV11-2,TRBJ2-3,CASSLTPRSNTQYF,TGTGCCAGCAGCCTAACTCCACGGTCAAACACGCAGTATTTT
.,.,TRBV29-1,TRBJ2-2,CSADVAGGTVEPLF,.
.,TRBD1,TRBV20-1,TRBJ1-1,CSADSDREENTEASF,TGCAGTGCCGACTCCGACAGGGAAGAGAACACTGAAGCTTCCTTT
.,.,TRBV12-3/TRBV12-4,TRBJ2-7,CANTLKAAGKLEQYF,TGCGCCAACACTTTAAAGGCTGCGGGGAAGTTGGAGCAGTACTTC
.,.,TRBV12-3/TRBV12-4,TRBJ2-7,CASSLGTEGEHYF,TGTGCCAGCAGTTTAGGGACAGAAGGCGAGCATTACTTC
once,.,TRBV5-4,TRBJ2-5,CAGNLGDTVGTQYF,TGTGCCGGCAACTTGGGTGACACTGTTGGGACCCAGTACTTC
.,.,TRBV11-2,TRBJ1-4,CVSSRSGTSNENLYF,TGTGTCAGCAGCAGAAGTGGGACAAGTAATGAAAATCTGTATTTT
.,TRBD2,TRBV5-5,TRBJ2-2,CASSQTGGSTGELFF,TGTGCCAGCAGCCAGACTGGCGGGAGCACCGGGGAGCTGTTTTTT
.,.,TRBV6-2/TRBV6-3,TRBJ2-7,CANSYRTVFSSYEQYF,TGTGCCAACAGTTACCGGACAGTATTTTCCTCCTACGAGCAGTACTTC
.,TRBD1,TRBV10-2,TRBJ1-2,CASSQDRDRRYTF,TGCGCCAGCAGCCAGGACAGGGATCGACGTTACACCTTC
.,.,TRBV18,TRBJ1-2,CASSPVPADYGYTF,TGTGCCAGCTCACCAGTTCCCGCTGACTATGGCTACACCTTC
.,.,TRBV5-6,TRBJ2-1,CASSMGFQGSYNEQFF,TGTGCCAGCAGCATGGGATTCCAGGGTTCCTACAATGAGCAGTTCTTT
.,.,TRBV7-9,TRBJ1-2,CASSQLRVGYTF,TGTGCCAGCAGCCAACTACGTGTCGGTTACACCTTC
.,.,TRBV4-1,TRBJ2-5,CASSQQCREETQYF,TGCGCCAGCAGCCAACAGTGTCGGGAAGAGACTCAGTACTTC
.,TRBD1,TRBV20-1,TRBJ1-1,CSASGTGGLTFF,TGCAGTGCTAGTGGGACAGGAGGCCTGACTTTCTTT